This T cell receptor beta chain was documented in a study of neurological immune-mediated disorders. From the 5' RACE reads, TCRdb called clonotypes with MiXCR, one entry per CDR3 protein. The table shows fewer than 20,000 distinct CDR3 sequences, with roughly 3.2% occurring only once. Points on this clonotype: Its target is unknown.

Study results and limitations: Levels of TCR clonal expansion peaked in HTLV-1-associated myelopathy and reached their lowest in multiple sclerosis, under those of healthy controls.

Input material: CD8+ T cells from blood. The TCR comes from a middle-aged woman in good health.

The CDR3 here is CASRYRDARSYEQYF. CDR3 bases: TGCGCCAGCAGGTATCGGGACGCCAGGTCCTACGAGCAGTACTTC. The chain has TRBV10-2 and TRBJ2-7; D is possibly TRBD1 or TRBD2 (5 bases each). This CDR3 is built from 15 residues. Per the germline V gene, CDR1 is WSHSY and CDR2 is SAAADI. The V and J ends lost 6 bases and 1 base respectively, with 16 bases between them.